This T cell receptor (beta chain) stems from a study of T cells after yellow fever vaccination (dated by TCRdb to about 2019). For context, the study as a whole: The SMART-Seq v4 Ultra Low Input RNA kit was used to prepare libraries from fractions with low cell numbers. Two healthy male donors, one aged 18 to 29 and one aged 30 to 40 years, made up the cohort. Blood samples were taken at several timepoints before and after primary and secondary immunization, and bulk PBMC replicates and cell subsets were isolated. To follow T-cell clones before and after both primary and booster YFV17D yellow fever vaccination, bulk TCR alpha and beta repertoires underwent longitudinal sequencing.

The paper's findings and limits, for the study overall: Only a couple of donors were included in the study, so the extent to which the findings can be generalized is limited. Compared with the primary T-cell response, the secondary T-cell response was faster but weaker, reaching its peak on day 5 rather than on day 15. FACS-sorted repertoires could contain abundant contaminating clonotypes from the bulk population, so computational filtering was required. After the booster, most clones that had expanded after primary vaccination were detected again (around 97% of CD4 and 70% to 90% of CD8), suggesting broad maintenance of memory. A small share of clonotypes was detected in both CD4 and CD8 compartments, with the overlap likely arising from convergent recombination.

The data were produced on an Illumina NovaSeq 6000. TCR cDNA was made using 5'RACE template switching, a step that added a universal primer site and unique molecular identifiers. Priming of cDNA synthesis was performed from both the TCR alpha and TCR beta constant segments. Library amplification involved two PCR steps, and the second step added sample barcodes and sequencing adapters. Sequencing of libraries was done on Illumina HiSeq 2500 (2x100 bp) or NovaSeq (2x150 bp). Regarding the original processing steps: MIGEC was used to demultiplex reads and collapse the reads into UMI consensus sequences, and MiXCR was used for V(D)J alignment. Vaccine-responding clonotypes were defined with edgeR using replicate PBMC samples, requiring FDR below 0.01 and a log2 fold change above 5 up to day 15. CD4 or CD8 identity was assigned to each bulk clonotype according to whether the clonotype was present at higher abundance in the sequenced CD4 repertoire or the sequenced CD8 repertoire. The public reads were reprocessed in TCRdb via fastp at Q25 and MiXCR, keeping in-frame beta chains. Rows are unified per CDR3 protein, each entry keeping the most common DNA and genes. The V and J calls here are based on TCRdb, not the publication. This sample comprises 300,000 to 350,000 distinct CDR3 sequences, around 4.4% of them detected only once. Approximately 20% of the sample is in the top ten clones.

This clonotype was recorded at least ten times. It lacks a known antigen. The record has no base qualities; no much larger clone is one base away. The treatment or condition label here, explained by the study, means: live attenuated yellow fever vaccine strain. At each blood-draw timepoint, two biological replicates of bulk PBMCs were obtained. PBMCs were isolated from peripheral blood using a standard Ficoll-Paque protocol. RNA was extracted with TriZol from bulk PBMCs, CD4 and CD8 fractions, and dextramer-positive and dextramer-negative fractions. The clonotype was recovered from a man younger than 30 who received the YFV17D yellow fever vaccine. The sample here was PBMCs, taken 15 days after the yellow fever booster vaccination.

The sequenced DNA is TGTGCCAGCAGCTTAGATCGGGTAGGAGAAGCTTTCTTT. Translated, this gives CASSLDRVGEAFF. Recombination connected TRBV11-2 to TRBJ1-1; confidence is insufficient to name the D gene. V lost 0 bases and J lost 8 bases; the stretch between them is 10 bases long. Its CDR3 holds 13 amino acids, cysteine through phenylalanine. Solely the CDR3 DNA is kept, with 39 bases framed from the first base. CDR1 and CDR2, looked up from the germline V gene, are SGHAT and FQNNGV.